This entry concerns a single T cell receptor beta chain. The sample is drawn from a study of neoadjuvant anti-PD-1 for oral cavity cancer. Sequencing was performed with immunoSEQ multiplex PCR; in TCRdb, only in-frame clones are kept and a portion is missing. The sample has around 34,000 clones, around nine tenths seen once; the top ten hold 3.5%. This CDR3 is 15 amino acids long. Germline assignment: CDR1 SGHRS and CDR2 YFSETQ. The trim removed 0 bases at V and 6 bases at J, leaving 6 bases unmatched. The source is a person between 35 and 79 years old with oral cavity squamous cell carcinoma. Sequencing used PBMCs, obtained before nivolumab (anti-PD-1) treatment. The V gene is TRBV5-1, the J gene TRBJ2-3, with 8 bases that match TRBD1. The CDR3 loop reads CASSLGGTGIDTQYF. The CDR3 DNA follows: TGCGCCAGCAGCTTGGGAGGGACAGGTATCGATACGCAGTATTTT.